Listed below are T cell receptor beta chains from one sample, sequenced in a study of post-analysis software for immune sequencing data. MiXCR, applied by TCRdb to the PCR reads, yields one record per CDR3 protein. The sample carries a few hundred thousand distinct CDR3 sequences, 39% recorded once. What was sequenced was blood. These receptors originate from a girl under 10 years old with multiple sclerosis. CDR3s include the opening cysteine and the closing phenylalanine or tryptophan. Fields, in order: clone size, V gene, J gene, D gene, CDR3 length, CDR3 protein, CDR3 DNA. A D gene is named only where the DNA matches it firmly. Clone sizes are given selectively: once, few, many, or a class where the clone is expanded.

abundance: -
v_gene: TRBV5-1
j_gene: TRBJ1-2
d_gene: -
len: 13
CDR3aa: CASSSGSEGGYTF
CDR3nt: TGCGCCAGCAGCTCCGGGTCCGAGGGCGGCTACACCTTC

abundance: -
v_gene: TRBV20-1
j_gene: TRBJ2-3
d_gene: -
len: 12
CDR3aa: CSARVGQRAQYF
CDR3nt: TGCAGTGCCCGGGTCGGTCAGCGGGCGCAGTATTTT

abundance: -
v_gene: TRBV3-1
j_gene: TRBJ2-7
d_gene: -
len: 13
CDR3aa: CASSQGKSGEQYF
CDR3nt: TGTGCCAGCAGCCAAGGAAAGTCTGGGGAGCAGTACTTC

abundance: few
v_gene: TRBV6-2/TRBV6-3
j_gene: TRBJ2-3
d_gene: -
len: 13
CDR3aa: CASNHGPTDTQYF
CDR3nt: TGTGCCAGCAACCACGGGCCCACAGATACGCAGTATTTT

abundance: -
v_gene: TRBV4-2
j_gene: TRBJ1-4
d_gene: TRBD1
len: 15
CDR3aa: CASSRPGQGGEKLFF
CDR3nt: TGTGCCAGCAGCCGACCGGGACAGGGGGGTGAAAAACTGTTTTTT

abundance: -
v_gene: TRBV7-2
j_gene: TRBJ2-3
d_gene: TRBD2
len: 18
CDR3aa: CASSLIRMTSGLTDTQYF
CDR3nt: TGTGCCAGCAGCTTAATTCGTATGACTAGCGGCCTCACAGATACGCAGTATTTT

abundance: -
v_gene: TRBV27
j_gene: TRBJ1-1
d_gene: TRBD1
len: 16
CDR3aa: CASSPWTGGQLTEAFF
CDR3nt: TGTGCCAGCAGTCCGTGGACAGGGGGCCAGTTGACTGAAGCTTTCTTT

abundance: few
v_gene: TRBV20-1
j_gene: TRBJ2-7
d_gene: -
len: 14
CDR3aa: CSAPNIATSYEQYF
CDR3nt: TGCAGTGCTCCCAACATCGCCACCTCCTACGAGCAGTACTTC

abundance: few
v_gene: TRBV25-1
j_gene: TRBJ2-2
d_gene: -
len: 19
CDR3aa: CASSEYVSWERTNTGELFF
CDR3nt: TGTGCCAGCAGTGAATATGTGTCGTGGGAGCGGACGAACACCGGGGAGCTGTTTTTT

abundance: few
v_gene: TRBV12-3/TRBV12-4
j_gene: TRBJ2-7
d_gene: TRBD2
len: 14
CDR3aa: CASRASGRDYEQYF
CDR3nt: TGTGCCAGCAGAGCTAGCGGGCGCGACTACGAGCAGTACTTC

abundance: few
v_gene: TRBV10-3
j_gene: TRBJ1-2
d_gene: -
len: 12
CDR3aa: CAIRTDRYGYTF
CDR3nt: TGTGCCATCAGAACCGACAGATATGGCTACACCTTC

abundance: -
v_gene: TRBV7-2
j_gene: TRBJ1-1
d_gene: -
len: 14
CDR3aa: CASSLGHSNTEAFF
CDR3nt: TGTGCCAGCAGCTTAGGACACTCAAACACTGAAGCTTTCTTT

abundance: -
v_gene: TRBV7-8
j_gene: TRBJ2-7
d_gene: -
len: 14
CDR3aa: CASSPYRLVYEQYF
CDR3nt: TGTGCCAGCAGCCCCTACCGACTAGTCTACGAGCAGTACTTC

abundance: -
v_gene: TRBV5-1
j_gene: TRBJ2-7
d_gene: -
len: 17
CDR3aa: CASSLAPPGVNSYEQYF
CDR3nt: TGCGCCAGCAGCTTGGCCCCGCCAGGTGTGAACTCCTACGAGCAGTACTTC

abundance: few
v_gene: TRBV6-1
j_gene: TRBJ2-7
d_gene: -
len: 14
CDR3aa: CASSEYEGTYEQYF
CDR3nt: TGTGCCAGCAGTGAATATGAGGGAACCTACGAGCAGTACTTC

abundance: few
v_gene: TRBV4-2
j_gene: TRBJ2-1
d_gene: -
len: 16
CDR3aa: CASSLYRSGHYNEQFF
CDR3nt: TGTGCCAGCAGCCTCTATCGTAGCGGACATTACAATGAGCAGTTCTTC

abundance: few
v_gene: TRBV20-1
j_gene: TRBJ2-3
d_gene: TRBD2
len: 15
CDR3aa: CSARDLLAGADTQYF
CDR3nt: TGCAGTGCTAGAGATCTACTAGCGGGAGCCGATACGCAGTATTTT

abundance: -
v_gene: TRBV5-1
j_gene: TRBJ2-1
d_gene: -
len: 17
CDR3aa: CASSLTPQGPSYNEQFF
CDR3nt: TGCGCCAGCAGCTTGACGCCACAGGGTCCCTCCTACAATGAGCAGTTCTTC

abundance: few
v_gene: TRBV12-3/TRBV12-4
j_gene: TRBJ2-5
d_gene: -
len: 14
CDR3aa: CASSRRLGQETQYF
CDR3nt: TGTGCCAGCAGTCGCCGACTAGGGCAAGAGACCCAGTACTTC

abundance: -
v_gene: TRBV21-1
j_gene: TRBJ2-7
d_gene: -
len: 17
CDR3aa: CASSKAGKLAGAYEQYF
CDR3nt: TGTGCCAGCAGCAAAGCGGGCAAACTAGCGGGAGCCTACGAGCAGTACTTC

abundance: -
v_gene: TRBV7-2
j_gene: TRBJ2-1
d_gene: -
len: 18
CDR3aa: CASSLDVPGPGSYNEQFF
CDR3nt: TGTGCCAGCAGCTTAGACGTCCCGGGACCTGGCTCCTACAATGAGCAGTTCTTC

abundance: -
v_gene: TRBV5-1
j_gene: TRBJ2-3
d_gene: TRBD2
len: 16
CDR3aa: CASSILAGDLTDTQYF
CDR3nt: TGCGCCAGCAGCATACTAGCGGGGGACCTCACAGATACGCAGTATTTT

abundance: -
v_gene: TRBV4-3
j_gene: TRBJ2-3
d_gene: -
len: 15
CDR3aa: CASSDDSQGTYTQYF
CDR3nt: TGCGCCAGCAGTGACGACAGTCAAGGCACCTATACGCAGTATTTT

abundance: few
v_gene: TRBV20-1
j_gene: TRBJ2-1
d_gene: TRBD2
len: 16
CDR3aa: CSAYGTSGRGYNEQFF
CDR3nt: TGCAGTGCATACGGGACTAGCGGGAGAGGTTACAATGAGCAGTTCTTC

abundance: few
v_gene: TRBV29-1
j_gene: TRBJ2-7
d_gene: TRBD2
len: 14
CDR3aa: CSVGNSGGPYEQYF
CDR3nt: TGCAGCGTTGGTAATAGCGGGGGACCCTACGAGCAGTACTTC

abundance: -
v_gene: TRBV7-2
j_gene: TRBJ1-5
d_gene: TRBD1
len: 14
CDR3aa: CASSLRQGRQPQHF
CDR3nt: TGTGCCAGCAGCTTACGACAGGGACGTCAGCCCCAGCATTTT

abundance: few
v_gene: TRBV20-1
j_gene: TRBJ2-7
d_gene: TRBD1
len: 13
CDR3aa: CSARTGGGYEQYF
CDR3nt: TGCAGTGCACGGACAGGGGGCGGGTACGAGCAGTACTTC

abundance: few
v_gene: TRBV29-1
j_gene: TRBJ2-3
d_gene: -
len: 16
CDR3aa: CSVAAITQSYTDTQYF
CDR3nt: TGCAGCGTCGCAGCTATAACACAAAGTTACACAGATACGCAGTATTTT

abundance: few
v_gene: TRBV12-3/TRBV12-4
j_gene: TRBJ2-3
d_gene: TRBD2
len: 16
CDR3aa: CASSLGLAGGGDTQYF
CDR3nt: TGTGCCAGCAGTTTAGGTCTAGCGGGGGGTGGAGATACGCAGTATTTT

abundance: few
v_gene: TRBV6-2/TRBV6-3
j_gene: TRBJ2-7
d_gene: TRBD2
len: 16
CDR3aa: CASVPLAGKGPYEQYF
CDR3nt: TGTGCCAGCGTCCCTCTAGCGGGTAAGGGACCCTACGAGCAGTACTTC

abundance: few
v_gene: TRBV10-1
j_gene: TRBJ2-7
d_gene: -
len: 13
CDR3aa: CASSESTRGEQYF
CDR3nt: TGCGCCAGCAGTGAGTCCACCCGGGGCGAGCAGTACTTC

abundance: -
v_gene: TRBV6-2/TRBV6-3
j_gene: TRBJ2-1
d_gene: -
len: 19
CDR3aa: CASSYSLWGYGGYFNEQFF
CDR3nt: TGTGCCAGCAGTTACTCGCTATGGGGTTACGGCGGGTACTTCAATGAGCAGTTCTTC

abundance: many
v_gene: TRBV6-4
j_gene: TRBJ2-1
d_gene: TRBD1
len: 15
CDR3aa: CASSEWDSRDNEQFF
CDR3nt: TGTGCCAGCAGTGAGTGGGACAGCAGGGACAATGAGCAGTTCTTC

abundance: -
v_gene: TRBV28
j_gene: TRBJ2-7
d_gene: TRBD2
len: 18
CDR3aa: CASSLDVTGLAGAYEQYF
CDR3nt: TGTGCCAGCAGTTTAGACGTAACCGGACTAGCGGGAGCCTACGAGCAGTACTTC

abundance: -
v_gene: TRBV19
j_gene: TRBJ2-7
d_gene: -
len: 15
CDR3aa: CASSKGRSSSYEQYF
CDR3nt: TGTGCCAGTAGTAAAGGACGGTCAAGCTCCTACGAGCAGTACTTC

abundance: -
v_gene: TRBV5-5
j_gene: TRBJ2-3
d_gene: -
len: 13
CDR3aa: CASSLRVSDTQYF
CDR3nt: TGTGCCAGCAGCTTAAGGGTTTCAGATACGCAGTATTTT